Each of the 30 T cell receptor beta chains below was sequenced from the same sample in a study of blood T cell repertoires in COVID-19. Data came from immunoSEQ multiplex PCR; TCRdb stores just in-frame clones and leaves some out. The profile shows around 220,000 clones, roughly 86% of them singletons. Material for sequencing was peripheral blood. The receptors here all came from a woman aged 45-60 years with COVID-19, enrolled during active disease.

The chain recombines TRBV7-9 with TRBJ2-3; D is possibly TRBD1 (6 bases). Germline V CDR1 and CDR2: SEHNR, FQNEAQ (reference sequence). Trimming cost V 5 bases and J 5 bases, with 11 bases left between them. This CDR3 has 13 residues. This CDR3 is CASSTGPLDTQYF. CDR3 bases: TGTGCCAGCAGCACAGGGCCCCTAGATACGCAGTATTTT.

V is TRBV30 and J is TRBJ1-3; D is unclear. This CDR3 is 15 amino acids long. The V end lost 0 bases, the J end lost 0 bases, and 9 bases lay between the germline ends. Germline CDR1 is GTSNPN and CDR2 is SVGIG (reference sequence). CDR3 in DNA: TGTGCCTGGAGTGTATCCGGTGGCTCTGGAAACACCATATATTTT. Translating gives CAWSVSGGSGNTIYF.

The chain employs TRBV2 and TRBJ2-3, with no clear D. Germline assignment: CDR1 SNHLY and CDR2 FYNNEI. This CDR3 region has 14 residues. Trimming cost V 3 bases and J 0 bases, with 7 bases left between them. CDR3 DNA sequence: TGTGCCAGCAGTGATACAGCTAGCACAGATACGCAGTATTTT. Its protein is CASSDTASTDTQYF. Supplemented by reference TRBV2 and TRBJ2-3, the full variable domain reads EPEVTQTPSHQVTQMGQEVILRCVPISNHLYFYWYRQILGQKVEFLVSFYNNEISEKSEIFDDQFSVERPDGSNFTLKIRSTKLEDSAMYFCASSDTASTDTQYFGPGTRLTVL.

The chain has TRBV6-1 and TRBJ1-2, with D possibly matching TRBD1 (6 bases). The CDR3 contains 14 residues. The V gene lost 2 bases and the J gene lost 4 bases, with 11 bases spanning the gap. In germline, CDR1 is MNHNS, CDR2 SASEGT. The CDR3: CASSETWTVYGYTF. CDR3 bases: TGTGCCAGCAGTGAAACATGGACAGTCTATGGCTACACCTTC.

V and J are TRBV3-1 (or the pseudogene TRBV3-2) and TRBJ2-7; D uncertain. The CDR3 totals 14 residues. Trimming pared 1 base from V and 7 bases from J, leaving 14 bases between. Germline V gives CDR1 LGHDT, CDR2 YNNKEL (reference sequence). The CDR3 sequence is CASSQGVYSSEQYV. The CDR3 bases are TGTGCCAGCAGCCAAGGGGTGTACAGCAGTGAGCAGTACGTC.

The rearrangement links TRBV6-5 to TRBJ2-1, with D maybe TRBD2 (6 bases). CDR3 length: 14 amino acids. Germline CDR1 is MNHEY and CDR2 is SVGAGI. V was shortened by 6 bases and J by 3 bases, with 12 bases between the two germline ends. The CDR3 DNA sequence: TGTGCCAGCAGGACCCTCGGGAGCTACAATGAGCAGTTCTTC. Its translation is CASRTLGSYNEQFF.

The rearrangement uses TRBV18 and TRBJ2-1, with D perhaps TRBD2 (5 bases). Per the germline V gene, CDR1 is KGHSH and CDR2 is LQKENI. This CDR3 contains 16 residues. V was cut by 6 bases and J by 0 bases, with 15 bases left in between. The CDR3 region has the DNA TGTGCCAGCTCCCCAATACTGGGGAGCTCCTACAATGAGCAGTTCTTC. This translates into CASSPILGSSYNEQFF.

CDR3 DNA sequence: TGTGCCAGCAGCGTACCACTGGGCGGGGGTTCAGATACGCAGTATTTT. Translated, it gives CASSVPLGGGSDTQYF. The V call is TRBV9, the J call TRBJ2-3; TRBD2 aligns across 7 bases. CDR3 size: 16 residues. Germline CDR1 is SGDLS and CDR2 is YYNGEE. J lost 4 bases, V lost 1 base, and 9 bases had no gene match.

The table lists this clone with a few counts. The rearrangement links TRBV24-1 to TRBJ2-5; possibly TRBD1 for D (5 bases). This CDR3 comprises 14 residues. V lost 4 bases to trimming and J lost 4 bases, with 12 bases between them. CDR1 KGHDR and CDR2 SFDVKD come from the germline V gene. CDR3 nucleotides: TGTGCCACCAGTGACCCGACAGCTATAGAGACCCAGTACTTC. Residues: CATSDPTAIETQYF.

V gene TRBV10-2 combines with J gene TRBJ1-1; TRBD1 might be the D (5 bases). This CDR3 spans 15 amino acids. V was trimmed by 0 bases and J by 1 base, leaving 9 bases between them. CDR1 WSHSY and CDR2 SAAADI come from the germline V gene. In nucleotides, the CDR3 is TGCGCCAGCAGTGAGTCGTCGGGGGGGAACACTGAAGCTTTCTTT. Translated, it gives CASSESSGGNTEAFF.

The CDR3 reads CASSFGSDRAFYEQYF. In nucleotides, the CDR3 is TGTGCCAGCAGCTTCGGATCGGACAGGGCCTTCTACGAGCAGTACTTC. The V and J genes are TRBV7-2 and TRBJ2-7; 8 bases fit TRBD1. The CDR3 has 16 amino acids. V was clipped by 3 bases and J by 3 bases; unmatched bases: 10. CDR1 and CDR2 from the germline V gene are SGHTA and FQGNSA.

The chain links TRBV5-4 to TRBJ1-1, with 9 nucleotides matching TRBD1. This CDR3 contains 15 residues. Germline CDR1 and CDR2: SGHNT and YYREEE (reference sequence). V lost 4 bases to trimming and J lost 1 base; unmatched junction nucleotides: 5. This CDR3 is CASSIKGQGNTEAFF. Written as DNA, the CDR3 is TGTGCCAGCAGCATAAAGGGACAGGGGAACACTGAAGCTTTCTTT. The whole variable domain, remainder taken from reference TRBV5-4 and TRBJ1-1, is ETGVTQSPTHLIKTRGQQVTLRCSSQSGHNTVSWYQQALGQGPQFIFQYYREEENGRGNFPPRFSGLQFPNYSSELNVNALELDDSALYLCASSIKGQGNTEAFFGQGTRLTVV.

The chain has TRBV12-5 and TRBJ2-7, with D possibly matching TRBD1 (5 bases). The CDR3 is 16 residues long. CDR1 LGHNT and CDR2 FRNRAP come from the germline V gene. The V end lost 0 bases, the J end lost 3 bases, and 15 bases lay between the germline ends. The CDR3 DNA sequence: TGTGCTAGTGGTTTGGTACTTAGAGGACATTTCTACGAGCAGTACTTC. The encoded protein is CASGLVLRGHFYEQYF.

V usage is TRBV2 and J usage is TRBJ1-6; 9 bases agree with TRBD1. The CDR3 contains 15 residues. J was trimmed by 7 bases and V by 4 bases; bases with no gene match: 5. The V gene's germline CDR1 is SNHLY and CDR2 FYNNEI. CDR3 in amino acids: CASSGPGQGNSPLHF. In DNA, the CDR3 is TGTGCCAGCAGTGGTCCGGGACAGGGAAATTCACCCCTCCACTTT.

This clone was seen just once. The chain uses TRBV6-5 and TRBJ2-4; 13 bases map to TRBD2. Germline CDR1 and CDR2: MNHEY and SVGAGI. The CDR3 is made up of 16 amino acids. V shed 0 bases, J shed 7 bases, and the junction held 3 bases outside the gene matches. The CDR3 DNA is TGTGCCAGCAGTTACTCGACTAGCGGGGGGTCTAACATTCAGTACTTC. Its protein product is CASSYSTSGGSNIQYF.

The chain combines TRBV27 with TRBJ2-7, with D tentatively TRBD1 (6 bases). The ends were cut back, 2 bases at V and 2 bases at J, with 10 bases in the middle. The CDR3 has 14 amino acids. From germline, CDR1 is MNHEY and CDR2 SMNVEV (reference sequence). The CDR3 DNA reads TGTGCCAGCAGTTTACCCAGGGGACCCTACGAGCAGTACGTC. This translates into CASSLPRGPYEQYV.

The CDR3 DNA reads TGTGCCAGCAGCTTCCTGCCAGGGGTAGGGGATACGCAGTATTTT. This codes for CASSFLPGVGDTQYF. This sequence joins TRBV11-3 and TRBJ2-3, with D perhaps matching TRBD1 (6 bases). CDR3 size: 15 residues. V was shortened by 3 bases and J by 6 bases, with 16 bases between the two germline ends. In germline, CDR1 is SGHNT, CDR2 YENEEA.

This clone has just a few counts. This chain joins TRBV2 and TRBJ2-5; 10 bases are shared with TRBD1. With 5 bases clipped from V and 5 bases from J, the junction kept 5 bases outside the gene matches. The germline V gene has CDR1 SNHLY and CDR2 FYNNEI. This CDR3 is built from 14 residues. The CDR3 DNA sequence: TGTGCCAGCAGTCGGGACAGGGGTAGGGAGACCCAGTACTTC. Its translation: CASSRDRGRETQYF.

This rearrangement joins TRBV4-3 to TRBJ2-3; 13 positions match TRBD2. The CDR3 is made up of 19 amino acids. Germline CDR1 is LGHNA and CDR2 is YSLEER. V shed 0 bases and J 8 bases; nucleotides not matched to a gene: 14. The DNA for the CDR3 is TGCGCCAGCAGCCAAGATGTCCTTAGACTAGCGGGGGGTCCACGTACGCAGTATTTT. This sequence encodes CASSQDVLRLAGGPRTQYF.

V gene TRBV11-2 combines with J gene TRBJ2-5; the match to TRBD1 covers 8 bases. Germline lookup yields CDR1 SGHAT and CDR2 FQNNGV. CDR3 length: 15 residues. V shed 4 bases, J shed 4 bases, and the junction held 8 bases outside the gene matches. CDR3: CASSSFGQGGETQYF. The CDR3 DNA reads as TGTGCCAGCAGCTCCTTCGGACAGGGAGGAGAGACCCAGTACTTC.

The V call is TRBV6-4, the J call TRBJ1-2, with 8 bases identical to TRBD1. Germline CDR1 MRHNA, CDR2 SNTAGT. The CDR3 loop spans 14 amino acids. After removal of 3 bases from V and 3 bases from J, the junction contained 3 bases not matched to a gene. CDR3 coding DNA: TGTGCCAGCAGTGAGACAGGGGCGGACTATGGCTACACCTTC. Its protein is CASSETGADYGYTF.

The chain links TRBV6-1 to TRBJ1-1; no firm D call. The germline V gene encodes CDR1 MNHNS and CDR2 SASEGT. The CDR3 is made up of 14 amino acids. V was clipped by 3 bases and J by 0 bases, with 8 bases between them. CDR3 protein: CASSDWRLNTEAFF. The CDR3 region has the DNA TGTGCCAGCAGTGATTGGAGGTTGAACACTGAAGCTTTCTTT.

This chain uses TRBV24-1 with TRBJ2-1, with 7 bases fitting TRBD1. This CDR3 contains 17 residues. J was trimmed by 6 bases and V by 5 bases; bases with no gene match: 15. From germline, CDR1 is KGHDR and CDR2 SFDVKD. CDR3 in DNA: TGTGCCACCAGTGCCGTGAGACAGGGTGTTGGGGGCAATGAGCAGTTCTTC. Translating it yields CATSAVRQGVGGNEQFF.

The rearrangement joins TRBV7-8 to TRBJ2-5, with D perhaps TRBD2 (6 bases). Germline lookup yields CDR1 SGHVS and CDR2 FQNEAQ. The ends were cut back, 7 bases at V and 5 bases at J, with 17 bases in the middle. The CDR3 runs 14 residues. This CDR3 reads CASNIFTGVETQYF. For the CDR3, the DNA is TGTGCCAGCAACATCTTCACGGGGGTGGAGACCCAGTACTTC.

This chain connects TRBV27 to TRBJ2-7, with D unclear. In germline, CDR1 is MNHEY, CDR2 SMNVEV (reference sequence). Trimming removed 5 bases from V and 3 bases from J, with 11 bases in between. The CDR3 is 13 residues long. This CDR3 reads CASSPTEYYEQYF. CDR3 DNA sequence: TGTGCCAGCAGTCCCACAGAATACTACGAGCAGTACTTC.

The chain recombines TRBV7-2 with TRBJ1-5, with no clear D. From germline, CDR1 is SGHTA and CDR2 FQGNSA. This CDR3 has 15 amino acids. V lost 4 bases and J 4 bases, leaving 14 bases between the germline ends. The CDR3 DNA reads TGTGCCAGCAGCTACAAACCGGGAGCAAATCAGCCCCAGCATTTT. Protein product: CASSYKPGANQPQHF.

CDR3 DNA sequence: TGCGCCAGCAGCTGGATAACAGGGGTCACAGATACGCAGTATTTT. Protein: CASSWITGVTDTQYF. The J gene is TRBJ2-3, the V gene TRBV4-1, with 7 positions matching TRBD1. This CDR3 has 15 amino acids. Per the germline V gene, CDR1 is MGHRA and CDR2 is YSYEKL. With V trimmed by 5 bases and J by 2 bases, 7 bases remained unmatched.

The chain has TRBV9 and TRBJ2-3, with D possibly TRBD1 on 6 matching bases. Germline loops: CDR1 SGDLS, CDR2 YYNGEE. Deletions cut 3 bases from V and 4 bases from J, with 18 bases between. CDR3 length: 16 amino acids. CDR3: CASSARVGAGSDTQYF. The CDR3 DNA reads as TGTGCCAGCAGCGCCCGCGTGGGGGCGGGCTCAGATACGCAGTATTTT. The entire variable domain, with the rest obtained from reference TRBV9 and TRBJ2-3, is as follows: DSGVTQTPKHLITATGQRVTLRCSPRSGDLSVYWYQQSLDQGLQFLIQYYNGEERAKGNILERFSAQQFPDLHSELNLSSLELGDSALYFCASSARVGAGSDTQYFGPGTRLTVL.

This rearrangement joins TRBV10-2 to TRBJ1-5; TRBD1 aligns across 7 bases. Germline CDR1 reads WSHSY; CDR2 reads SAAADI. The length of the CDR3 is 13 residues. V shed 8 bases, J shed 2 bases, and the junction held 3 bases outside the gene matches. CDR3 coding DNA: TGCGCCAGCGTCGACAGGGGCAATCAGCCCCAGCATTTT. As protein: CASVDRGNQPQHF.

This sequence joins TRBV10-3 and TRBJ1-1; 8 bases fit TRBD1. Germline V lookup: CDR1 ENHRY, CDR2 SYGVKD. The junction had 7 bases not matched to a gene; V was cut back by 0 bases and J by 4 bases. The CDR3 spans 16 residues. CDR3 sequence reads: CAISESGGQGLTEAFF. The CDR3 DNA sequence: TGTGCCATCAGTGAGTCTGGAGGACAGGGCCTCACTGAAGCTTTCTTT.